This T cell receptor beta chain was recovered during a study of CD8 T cells in ankylosing spondylitis. In its sample, this clonotype was seen many times. Germline V gives CDR1 SQVTM, CDR2 ANQGSEA. V dropped 0 bases and J dropped 5; count of bases not matched to a gene: 9. The CDR3 has 16 amino acids. Quantitative barcoded 5'-RACE was used to prepare TCR beta libraries. TCRdb called the 5' RACE reads again in MiXCR, with one record for every CDR3 protein. Here the sample spans 45,000 to 65,000 distinct CDR3 sequences, 6.5% to 9% being singletons. The sample was blood, either unsorted or a sorted T cell fraction (not recorded which). The TCR was taken from a female donor with ankylosing spondylitis or in good health (not recorded which). V and J are TRBV29-1 and TRBJ2-5; TRBD1 agrees at 10 bases. The CDR3 coding sequence is TGCAGCGTTGAAGATCCCCGGGACAGGGGAAGGGAGACCCAGTACTTC. Its translation is CSVEDPRDRGRETQYF.